This T cell receptor (beta chain) derives from a study of cytomegalovirus exposure and HLA in healthy donors. Regarding the study as a whole: Cytomegalovirus status was reportedly diagnosed by the classifier with high specificity and sensitivity.

As regards this clone: Antigen: not known.

The V gene's germline CDR1 is MNHEY and CDR2 SVGAGI. The V segment lost 6 bases and the J segment 4 bases; nucleotides outside the gene matches: 8. The CDR3 has 14 residues. In the PCR, 60 Vbeta and 13 Jbeta primers were used. The data were produced by immunoSEQ multiplex PCR, yet TCRdb's version contains in-frame clones alone and is incomplete. The sample yields around 140,000 clones, 60% to 85% seen once. The sequenced sample consisted of PBMCs. This clonotype was sampled from a man aged 25-45 years in good health and CMV-seronegative. The chain uses TRBV6-5 and TRBJ2-7; 8 nucleotides align to TRBD1. CDR3 nucleotides: TGTGCCAGCAGCACGACAGGGGCTCGGTACGAGCAGTACTTC. Translated, it gives CASSTTGARYEQYF.